This T cell receptor (beta chain) is from a study of control samples from healthy donors and cancer patients. Germline V CDR1 and CDR2: LNHDA, SQIVND (reference sequence). The germline V and J ends were trimmed by 3 bases and 7 bases, with 6 bases remaining between them. CDR3 size: 12 residues. Assay used: immunoSEQ multiplex PCR; TCRdb lists only in-frame clones, some missing. The sample contains about 120,000 clones, over 75% of which appear only once. Sequenced material: blood. This sequence originates from a man aged 35-49 years in good health. The V gene is TRBV19, the J gene TRBJ2-2; perhaps TRBD1 as D (5 bases). The CDR3 DNA reads TGTGCCAGTAGTATCAGGGTCGGGGAGCTGTTTTTT. Protein: CASSIRVGELFF.